These T cell receptor beta chains were read from a single sample in a study of a mutant IDH1 vaccine in newly diagnosed glioma. Generated by immunoSEQ multiplex PCR, the TCRdb table keeps only in-frame clones and is missing some. The data show 85,000 to 100,000 clones, around 90% seen once. The source material was PBMCs, sampled from a glioma patient treated with radiotherapy, temozolomide or both. The receptors shown here come from a woman aged 50 to 65 with glioma. The CDR3 runs from the conserved cysteine through the conserved F or W. A D gene is named only where the DNA matches it firmly. Clone size, where shown, is once, few, many, or a class for clones that have expanded.

clone size	J gene	V gene	D gene	CDR3 protein	CDR3 DNA
-	TRBJ2-1	TRBV27	-	CASSLLPGREPDNEQFF	TGTGCCAGCAGTTTACTTCCGGGACGCGAACCCGACAATGAGCAGTTCTTC
-	TRBJ1-4	TRBV5-1	-	CASSLTGSANEKLFF	TGCGCCAGCAGCTTGACAGGTAGCGCTAATGAAAAACTGTTTTTT
-	TRBJ2-2	TRBV7-9	-	CASNPIRGGPNTGELFF	TGTGCCAGCAACCCGATCAGGGGCGGACCAAACACCGGGGAGCTGTTTTTT
few	TRBJ1-6	TRBV6-5	TRBD1	CASKGQGNSPLHF	TGTGCCAGCAAGGGACAGGGGAATTCACCCCTCCACTTT
-	TRBJ1-1	TRBV4-1	TRBD1	CASSQDTHGQGRAFF	TGCGCCAGCAGCCAAGATACCCACGGACAGGGGAGGGCTTTCTTT
-	TRBJ1-4	TRBV30	-	CARKGGAGEKLFF	TGTGCCCGCAAGGGGGGGGCTGGTGAAAAACTGTTTTTT
-	TRBJ2-3	TRBV27	-	CASSARLRGTSTDTQYF	TGTGCCAGCAGTGCACGACTCAGGGGCACTAGCACAGATACGCAGTATTTT
-	TRBJ1-2	TRBV14	TRBD1	CASSSLGGRDSFYGYTF	TGTGCCAGCAGCTCACTGGGGGGACGGGACAGCTTCTATGGCTACACCTTC
-	TRBJ1-2	TRBV5-6	TRBD1	CASSLGQGGLYGYTF	TGTGCCAGCAGCTTGGGACAGGGGGGTCTCTATGGCTACACCTTC
-	TRBJ2-7	TRBV30	TRBD2	CAWRSSGGPSSYEQYF	TGTGCCTGGAGGTCTAGCGGGGGCCCGAGCTCCTACGAGCAGTACTTC
-	TRBJ1-4	TRBV5-6	-	CASSLPQGEKLFF	TGTGCCAGCAGCTTGCCGCAGGGGGAAAAACTGTTTTTT
-	TRBJ2-7	TRBV7-9	-	CASSLAGKDSYEQYF	TGTGCCAGCAGCTTAGCGGGGAAGGACTCCTACGAGCAGTACTTC
-	TRBJ2-7	TRBV7-9	TRBD1	CASSPTGGSEQYF	TGTGCCAGCAGTCCGACAGGGGGAAGCGAGCAGTACTTC
once	TRBJ2-7	TRBV5-1	-	CASRPDGSYEQYF	TGCGCCAGCCGCCCGGACGGTTCCTACGAGCAGTACTTC
-	TRBJ2-1	TRBV19	TRBD1	CASSRSGQDNEQFF	TGTGCCAGTAGTCGATCGGGACAGGACAATGAGCAGTTCTTC
-	TRBJ1-2	TRBV5-8	TRBD1	CASRRTGRLRGYTF	TGTGCCAGCAGGCGGACAGGGAGGCTTCGGGGCTACACCTTC
-	TRBJ2-1	TRBV29-1	TRBD2	CSVQGSGQTYNEQFF	TGCAGCGTTCAAGGTAGCGGGCAAACCTACAATGAGCAGTTCTTC
-	TRBJ2-5	TRBV13	-	CASSFRETQYF	TGTGCCAGCAGCTTCAGGGAGACCCAGTACTTC
-	TRBJ2-2	TRBV25-1	-	CASSARELDTGELFF	TGTGCCAGCAGTGCCCGGGAGCTTGACACCGGGGAGCTGTTTTTT
-	TRBJ1-1	TRBV7-9	TRBD1	CASSLRDRDEAFF	TGTGCCAGCAGCCTCCGGGACAGGGATGAAGCTTTCTTT
-	TRBJ1-1	TRBV5-1	TRBD1	CASSLEPGGGTEAFF	TGCGCCAGCAGCTTGGAGCCAGGGGGTGGGACTGAAGCTTTCTTT
-	TRBJ2-7	TRBV7-3	-	CASSLSGGDDEQYF	TGTGCCAGCAGCTTGTCCGGAGGAGACGACGAGCAGTACTTC
-	TRBJ2-7	TRBV6-5	TRBD1	CASSYAVRGREQYF	TGTGCCAGCAGTTACGCCGTCAGGGGGCGCGAGCAGTACTTC
-	TRBJ1-1	TRBV6-5	-	CASSYSLTLNTEAFF	TGTGCCAGCAGTTACTCGTTGACACTGAACACTGAAGCTTTCTTT
-	TRBJ2-1	TRBV23-1	TRBD2	CASSQSGREGSYNEQFF	TGCGCCAGCAGTCAATCGGGACGGGAGGGCTCCTACAATGAGCAGTTCTTC
-	TRBJ2-5	TRBV5-1	TRBD2	CASGLTSGRSEQYF	TGCGCCAGCGGATTGACTAGCGGGAGGAGTGAGCAGTACTTC
-	TRBJ2-3	TRBV28	-	CASSSARVIAFSDTQYF	TGTGCCAGCAGTTCAGCCAGGGTCATTGCCTTTTCGGATACGCAGTATTTT
-	TRBJ1-6	TRBV5-1	-	CASSLGAGSYNSPLHF	TGCGCCAGCAGCTTGGGAGCCGGCTCCTATAATTCACCCCTCCACTTT
-	TRBJ2-5	TRBV11-2	-	CASSPRVWGETQYF	TGTGCCAGCAGCCCCCGCGTTTGGGGAGAGACCCAGTACTTC
-	TRBJ2-1	TRBV30	TRBD2	CAWSKAGGPEGGDEQFF	TGTGCCTGGAGTAAAGCGGGAGGGCCGGAAGGGGGGGATGAGCAGTTCTTC
-	TRBJ2-7	TRBV4-1	-	CASSQVSGTPSSYEQYF	TGCGCCAGCAGCCAAGTTTCGGGGACACCCTCGTCCTACGAGCAGTACTTC
-	TRBJ2-5	TRBV9	-	CASSVGGTQETQYF	TGTGCCAGCAGCGTAGGAGGCACCCAAGAGACCCAGTACTTC
once	TRBJ1-6	TRBV7-9	-	CASSSPTSYSPLHF	TGTGCCAGCAGCTCTCCGACCAGCTATTCACCCCTCCACTTT
once	TRBJ1-3	TRBV2	-	CASRPGGFGNTIYF	TGTGCCAGCAGGCCTGGGGGTTTTGGAAACACCATATATTTT
-	TRBJ2-3	TRBV28	-	CASRTGDTQYF	TGTGCCAGCAGAACCGGGGATACGCAGTATTTT
-	TRBJ2-3	TRBV5-6	TRBD2	CASSPGTSGSSDTQYF	TGTGCCAGCAGCCCAGGGACTAGCGGGAGCTCAGATACGCAGTATTTT
-	TRBJ2-5	TRBV9	TRBD2	CASSVGTSGSETQYF	TGTGCCAGCAGCGTAGGGACTAGCGGGAGTGAGACCCAGTACTTC
-	TRBJ1-6	TRBV5-3	-	CARNKQVLNSPLHF	TGTGCCAGAAACAAACAGGTACTTAATTCACCCCTCCACTTT
-	TRBJ1-2	TRBV5-1	TRBD1	CASSLPTGGGYYGYTF	TGCGCCAGCAGCCTTCCGACAGGGGGCGGCTACTATGGCTACACCTTC
-	TRBJ1-2	TRBV11-3	-	CASSGNRRHYGYTF	TGTGCCAGCAGCGGGAACAGGCGCCACTATGGCTACACCTTC
-	TRBJ1-2	TRBV5-4	TRBD1	CASSLDRGHFGYTF	TGTGCCAGCAGCTTGGACAGGGGGCATTTTGGCTACACCTTC
-	TRBJ2-5	TRBV10-3	TRBD1	CAIRKTGTGEETQYF	TGTGCCATCAGGAAGACCGGGACAGGGGAAGAGACCCAGTACTTC
-	TRBJ2-1	TRBV13	TRBD2	CASSSSGGPRYNEQFF	TGTGCCAGCAGCTCCTCGGGAGGGCCGAGGTACAATGAGCAGTTCTTC
-	TRBJ2-7	TRBV6-1	TRBD2	CASILSGRSWGEQYF	TGTGCCAGCATCCTTAGCGGGAGGAGTTGGGGCGAGCAGTACTTC
-	TRBJ1-4	TRBV10-3	-	CATFPPKAYEKLFF	TGTGCCACCTTTCCCCCAAAGGCGTACGAAAAACTGTTTTTT